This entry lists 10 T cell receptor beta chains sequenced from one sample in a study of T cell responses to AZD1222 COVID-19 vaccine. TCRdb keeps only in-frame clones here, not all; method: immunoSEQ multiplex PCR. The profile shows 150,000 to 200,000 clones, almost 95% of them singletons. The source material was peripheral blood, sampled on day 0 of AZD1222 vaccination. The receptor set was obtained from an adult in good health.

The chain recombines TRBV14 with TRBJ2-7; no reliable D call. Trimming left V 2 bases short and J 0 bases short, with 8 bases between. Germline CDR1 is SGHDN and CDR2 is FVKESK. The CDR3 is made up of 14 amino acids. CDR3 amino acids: CASSQFTASYEQYF. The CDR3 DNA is TGTGCCAGCAGCCAATTTACAGCCTCCTACGAGCAGTACTTC. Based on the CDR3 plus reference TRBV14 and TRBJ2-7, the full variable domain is EAGVTQFPSHSVIEKGQTVTLRCDPISGHDNLYWYRRVMGKEIKFLLHFVKESKQDESGMPNNRFLAERTGGTYSTLKVQPAELEDSGVYFCASSQFTASYEQYFGPGTRLTVT.

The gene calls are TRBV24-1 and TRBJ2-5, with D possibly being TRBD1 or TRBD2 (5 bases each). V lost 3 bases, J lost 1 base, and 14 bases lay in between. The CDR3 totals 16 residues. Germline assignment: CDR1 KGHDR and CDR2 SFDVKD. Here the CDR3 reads CATSDAGTASQETQYF. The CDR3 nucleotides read TGTGCCACCAGTGATGCCGGGACGGCTAGCCAAGAGACCCAGTACTTC.

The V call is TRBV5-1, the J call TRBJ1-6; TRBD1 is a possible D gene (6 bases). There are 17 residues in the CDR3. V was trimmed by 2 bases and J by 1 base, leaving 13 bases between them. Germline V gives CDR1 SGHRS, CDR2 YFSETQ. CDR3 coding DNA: TGCGCCAGCAGCTTCACGGGGGCAGGGTCCTATAATTCACCCCTCCACTTT. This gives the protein CASSFTGAGSYNSPLHF.

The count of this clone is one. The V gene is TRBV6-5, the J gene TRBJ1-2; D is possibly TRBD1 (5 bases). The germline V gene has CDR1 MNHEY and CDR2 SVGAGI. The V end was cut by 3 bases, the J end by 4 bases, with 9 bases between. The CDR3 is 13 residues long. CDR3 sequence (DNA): TGTGCCAGCAGTTATACGGGGACCTATGGCTACACCTTC. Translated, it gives CASSYTGTYGYTF.

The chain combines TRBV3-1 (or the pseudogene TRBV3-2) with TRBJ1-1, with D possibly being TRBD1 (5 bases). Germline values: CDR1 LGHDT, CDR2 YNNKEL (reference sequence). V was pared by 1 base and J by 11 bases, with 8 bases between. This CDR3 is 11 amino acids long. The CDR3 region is CASSQGGDAFF. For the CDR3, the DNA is TGTGCCAGCAGCCAAGGAGGGGACGCTTTCTTT.

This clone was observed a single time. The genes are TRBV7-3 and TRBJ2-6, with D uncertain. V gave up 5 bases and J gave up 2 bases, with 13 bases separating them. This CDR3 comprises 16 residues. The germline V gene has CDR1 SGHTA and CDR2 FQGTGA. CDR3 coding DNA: TGTGCCAGCAGCCAAATCGGCGAAGCTGGGGCCAACGTCCTGACTTTC. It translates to CASSQIGEAGANVLTF.

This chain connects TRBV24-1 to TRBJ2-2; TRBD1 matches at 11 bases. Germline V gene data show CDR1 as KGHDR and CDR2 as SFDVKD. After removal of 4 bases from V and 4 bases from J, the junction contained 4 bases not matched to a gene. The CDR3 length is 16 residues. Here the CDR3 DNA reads TGTGCCACCAGTGACCGGACAGGGGGCAGCACCGGGGAGCTGTTTTTT. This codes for CATSDRTGGSTGELFF.

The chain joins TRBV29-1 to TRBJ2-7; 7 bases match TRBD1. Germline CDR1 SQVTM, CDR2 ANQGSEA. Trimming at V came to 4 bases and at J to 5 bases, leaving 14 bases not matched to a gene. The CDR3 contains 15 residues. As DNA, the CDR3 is TGCAGCGTTGTAGGGATGGACAGGCGCCAGGACGAGCAGTACTTC. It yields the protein CSVVGMDRRQDEQYF.

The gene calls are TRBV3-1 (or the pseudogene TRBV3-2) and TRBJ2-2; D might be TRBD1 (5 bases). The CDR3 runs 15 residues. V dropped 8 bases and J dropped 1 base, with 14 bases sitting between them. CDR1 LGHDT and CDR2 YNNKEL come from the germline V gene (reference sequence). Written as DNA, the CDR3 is TGTGCCAGCTCAAGGGGAACCTGGAACACCGGGGAGCTGTTTTTT. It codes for CASSRGTWNTGELFF.

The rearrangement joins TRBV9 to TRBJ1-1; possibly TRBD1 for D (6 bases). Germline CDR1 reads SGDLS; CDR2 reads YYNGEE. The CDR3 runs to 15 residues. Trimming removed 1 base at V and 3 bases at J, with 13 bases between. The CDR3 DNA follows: TGTGCCAGCAGCGTAACGCGGGGGGCCGACACTGAAGCTTTCTTT. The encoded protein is CASSVTRGADTEAFF.